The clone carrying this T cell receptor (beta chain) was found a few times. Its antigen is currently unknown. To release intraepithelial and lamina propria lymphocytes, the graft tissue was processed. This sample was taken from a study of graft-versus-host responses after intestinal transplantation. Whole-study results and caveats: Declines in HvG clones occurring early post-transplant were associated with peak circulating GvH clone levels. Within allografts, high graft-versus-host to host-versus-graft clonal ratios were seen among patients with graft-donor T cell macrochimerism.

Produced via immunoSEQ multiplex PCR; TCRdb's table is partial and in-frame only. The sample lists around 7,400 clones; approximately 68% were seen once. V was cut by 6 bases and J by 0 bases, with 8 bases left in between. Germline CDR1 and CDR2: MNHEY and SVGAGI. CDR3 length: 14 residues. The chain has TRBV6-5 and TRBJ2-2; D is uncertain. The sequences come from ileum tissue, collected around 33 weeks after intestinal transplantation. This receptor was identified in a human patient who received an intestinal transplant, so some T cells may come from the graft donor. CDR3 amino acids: CASRLQTNTGELFF. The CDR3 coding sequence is TGTGCCAGCAGACTACAAACGAACACCGGGGAGCTGTTTTTT.